This TCR beta chain was sequenced during a study of PD-1 blockade in classical Hodgkin lymphoma. Study results and limitations: Only CD4+ TCR diversity, not CD8+, had risen significantly by C4D1. Patients excluded were those beginning nivolumab under 1 year after ASCT.

Assay: immunoSEQ multiplex PCR; the TCRdb copy retains only in-frame clones and omits some. This table holds approximately 100,000 clones, approximately 90% found once. Every patient relapsed after autologous stem cell transplantation, and brentuximab vedotin exposure varied. This clone has a single count. Its antigen is not known. From germline, CDR1 is SGHNT and CDR2 YYREEE (reference sequence). CDR3 length: 13 amino acids. Trimming took 1 base from V and 4 from J, leaving 6 bases between them. The sequence was collected from a human donor with classical Hodgkin lymphoma. The source was peripheral blood mononuclear cells (PBMCs), collected before the second cycle of nivolumab. This rearrangement joins TRBV5-4 to TRBJ1-3; D remains unclear. The CDR3 protein is CASSLYQGNTIYF. Written as DNA, the CDR3 is TGTGCCAGCAGCTTGTATCAGGGAAACACCATATATTTT.